Below are 30 T cell receptor beta chains sequenced from a single sample in a study of early T cells in non-severe SARS-CoV-2 infection. MiXCR, run by TCRdb on the 5' RACE reads, gives a single entry per CDR3 protein. The sample has tens of thousands of distinct CDR3 sequences; roughly 12% are singletons. Sequencing was performed on whole blood. Receptors were obtained from an adult who was a healthcare worker with PCR-confirmed SARS-CoV-2 infection or an uninfected control (not recorded which).

Only a few counts were recorded for this clonotype. V and J are TRBV18 and TRBJ1-5; unclear D gene. The V end was cut by 1 base, the J end by 1 base, with 11 bases between. The CDR3 is 16 amino acids. The germline CDR1 and CDR2 sequences are KGHSH and LQKENI. The CDR3 sequence is CASSPLRGESNQPQHF. CDR3 bases: TGTGCCAGCTCACCACTCCGGGGAGAAAGCAATCAGCCCCAGCATTTT. The full variable domain, with the rest looked up from reference TRBV18 and TRBJ1-5, is NAGVMQNPRHLVRRRGQEARLRCSPMKGHSHVYWYRQLPEEGLKFMVYLQKENIIDESGMPKERFSAEFPKEGPSILRIQQVVRGDSAAYFCASSPLRGESNQPQHFGDGTRLSIL.

In this sample, this clonotype turned up many times. The V and J genes are TRBV14 and TRBJ2-2, with 8 bases matching TRBD2. There are 17 residues in the CDR3. J was trimmed by 1 base and V by 3 bases; bases with no gene match: 7. Germline lookup yields CDR1 SGHDN and CDR2 FVKESK. This chain's CDR3 is CASSQVSGKWNTGELFF. The DNA for the CDR3 is TGTGCCAGCAGCCAGGTTAGCGGGAAATGGAACACCGGGGAGCTGTTTTTT.

This clonotype showed up many times. The V and J genes are TRBV11-2 and TRBJ2-7, with D perhaps TRBD1 or TRBD2 (5 bases each). This CDR3 region has 16 residues. The germline gives CDR1 SGHAT, CDR2 FQNNGV. The V gene lost 1 base and the J gene lost 0 bases, with 13 bases spanning the gap. The CDR3 DNA reads as TGTGCCAGCAGCTTAGGTGGGACCGCCCCCTCCTACGAGCAGTACTTC. Translation gives CASSLGGTAPSYEQYF.

This clonotype was observed at least ten times. The rearrangement joins TRBV11-2 to TRBJ1-2; maybe TRBD1 (5 bases). Germline CDR1 and CDR2: SGHAT and FQNNGV. CDR3 size: 14 residues. Trimming removed 1 base from V and 4 bases from J, with 10 bases in between. The CDR3, as DNA: TGTGCCAGCAGCTTAGTATCAGGGTCCTATGGCTACACCTTC. Translating gives CASSLVSGSYGYTF.

This clonotype turned up a few times. The chain is built from TRBV15 and TRBJ2-1, with 10 bases that match TRBD1. This CDR3 contains 17 residues. CDR1 LNHNV and CDR2 YYDKDF come from the germline V gene (reference sequence). J gave up 5 bases and V 3 bases, and 10 bases lay outside the gene matches. CDR3 sequence: CATSSPRGTGVNNEQFF. The CDR3 DNA reads as TGTGCCACCAGCAGTCCCAGGGGGACAGGGGTTAACAATGAGCAGTTCTTC.

In regard to this clonotype: This sequence may be a read error, since a much larger clone differs from it by one base. V and J are TRBV7-2 and TRBJ2-2; a possible D gene is TRBD1 (6 bases). The germline CDR1 and CDR2 sequences are SGHTA and FQGNSA. The CDR3 sequence is 17 residues long. The CDR3 loop reads CANSSPGRQAQPGELFF. CDR3 coding DNA: TGTGCCAACAGCAGCCCAGGGCGACAGGCCCAACCCGGGGAGCTGTTTTTT.

This clonotype was seen many times. The rearrangement uses TRBV5-4 and TRBJ2-1, with 14 bases fitting TRBD2. CDR3 size: 15 residues. CDR1 and CDR2 from the germline V gene are SGHNT and YYREEE (reference sequence). With 4 bases clipped from V and 7 bases from J, the junction kept 4 bases outside the gene matches. The CDR3 loop is CASSPTSGRGNEQFF. CDR3 DNA: TGTGCCAGCAGCCCGACTAGCGGGAGGGGTAATGAGCAGTTCTTC.

Many counts were recorded for this clonotype. The genes are TRBV7-9 and TRBJ2-7, with 13 nucleotides matching TRBD2. CDR3 length: 18 amino acids. The germline CDR1 and CDR2 sequences are SEHNR and FQNEAQ (reference sequence). V was pared by 5 bases and J by 0 bases, with 10 bases of the junction left unmatched. This CDR3 reads CASSLRTSGSLSSYEQYF. The CDR3 coding sequence is TGTGCCAGCAGCCTCAGGACTAGCGGGAGCTTAAGCTCCTACGAGCAGTACTTC.

The chain combines TRBV29-1 with TRBJ2-7, with TRBD1 identical over 10 bases. The germline V gene encodes CDR1 SQVTM and CDR2 ANQGSEA. The CDR3 totals 13 residues. The junction had 2 bases not matched to a gene; V was cut back by 2 bases and J by 4 bases. CDR3 sequence: CSVERTGGYEQYF. CDR3 nucleotides: TGCAGCGTTGAACGGACAGGGGGTTACGAGCAGTACTTC.

The J gene is TRBJ2-7, the V gene TRBV3-1; 7 bases agree with TRBD1. This CDR3 comprises 16 residues. Per the germline V gene, CDR1 is LGHDT and CDR2 is YNNKEL (reference sequence). Unmatched junction bases numbered 13, after V lost 4 bases and J lost 4 bases. The CDR3 region is CASSRPQSRGLYEQYF. The CDR3 region has the DNA TGTGCCAGCAGCCGGCCCCAGAGCAGGGGGTTGTACGAGCAGTACTTC.

This clonotype came up many times. V usage is TRBV7-2 and J usage is TRBJ1-4; D is unresolved. The germline V gene has CDR1 SGHTA and CDR2 FQGNSA. V was clipped by 2 bases and J by 5 bases, with 6 bases between them. This CDR3 is 13 amino acids long. The CDR3 loop reads CASSLTANEKLFF. CDR3 sequence (DNA): TGTGCCAGCAGCTTAACAGCGAATGAAAAACTGTTTTTT.

This clonotype was found many times. V is TRBV6-5 and J is TRBJ2-6, with D possibly being TRBD1 or TRBD2 (6 bases each). The CDR3 loop spans 16 amino acids. From germline, CDR1 is MNHEY and CDR2 SVGAGI. The V and J ends lost 2 bases and 8 bases respectively, with 16 bases between them. The CDR3 loop is CASSYRGAWGPNVLTF. The DNA of the CDR3 is TGTGCCAGCAGTTACCGCGGGGCCTGGGGGCCCAACGTCCTGACTTTC.

Ten or more counts support this clonotype. The CDR3 bases are TGTGCCAGCACGGCGGGGCCTGAGCAGTTCTTC. It encodes CASTAGPEQFF. The chain is built from TRBV2 and TRBJ2-1; a weak D match, TRBD2 (6 bases). CDR1 is SNHLY, CDR2 FYNNEI, per germline. Trimming took 7 bases from V and 9 from J, leaving 10 bases between them. The CDR3 has 11 amino acids.

This clonotype was detected many times. The chain recombines TRBV27 with TRBJ2-2, with 7 bases aligning to TRBD1. Looked up from germline, CDR1 is MNHEY and CDR2 is SMNVEV (reference sequence). J was trimmed by 5 bases and V by 4 bases; bases with no gene match: 7. This CDR3 contains 15 residues. DNA for the CDR3: TGTGCCAGCAGTTCCCGCCCACAGGGGACCGGGGAGCTGTTTTTT. Residues: CASSSRPQGTGELFF.

This clonotype occurred many times. The rearrangement uses TRBV20-1 and TRBJ2-3; no clear D. Germline V CDR1 and CDR2: DFQATT, SNEGSKA (reference sequence). The germline V and J ends were trimmed by 5 bases and 2 bases, with 8 bases remaining between them. The CDR3 contains 12 residues. The CDR3 nucleotides are TGCAGTGCTGGCGACCTCACAGATACGCAGTATTTT. The encoded protein is CSAGDLTDTQYF.

Of note for this clonotype: No conserved phenylalanine or tryptophan ends this CDR3, so it is likely a read error. The J gene is TRBJ2-1, the V gene TRBV6-1; D unresolved. V dropped 6 bases and J dropped 0 bases, with 15 bases sitting between them. The CDR3 length is 16 residues. Germline CDR1 reads MNHNS; CDR2 reads SASEGT. This CDR3 is CASRRLGGASYNEQFL. The CDR3 bases are TGTGCCAGCAGACGGCTAGGCGGAGCCTCCTACAATGAGCAGTTCTTG.

This clonotype was detected a few times. The chain is built from TRBV7-8 and TRBJ2-3; 9 bases align to TRBD1. CDR3 length equals 18 residues. After removal of 2 bases from V and 4 bases from J, the junction contained 13 bases not matched to a gene. The V gene's germline CDR1 is SGHVS and CDR2 FQNEAQ. The CDR3 here is CASSLPTGGTFRADTQYF. The CDR3 coding sequence is TGTGCCAGCAGCTTACCGACAGGGGGTACATTTAGGGCAGATACGCAGTATTTT.

This chain uses TRBV11-2 with TRBJ2-2; D unresolved. V was trimmed by 2 bases and J by 3 bases, leaving 10 bases between them. CDR3 length: 15 residues. CDR1 and CDR2 (germline): SGHAT, FQNNGV. The CDR3 region is CASSLKRVYTGELFF. The CDR3 DNA reads TGTGCCAGCAGCTTAAAACGGGTTTACACCGGGGAGCTGTTTTTT.

This clonotype appeared many times. This chain joins TRBV6-6 and TRBJ2-2, with 7 bases identical to TRBD1. This CDR3 spans 15 amino acids. Per the germline V gene, CDR1 is MNHNY and CDR2 is SVGAGI (reference sequence). V trimming: 6 bases; J trimming: 6 bases; junction bases outside the gene matches: 10. In nucleotides, the CDR3 is TGTGCCAGCAGGGGAGCGACAGGGTTGGCCGGGGAGCTGTTTTTT. Its protein product is CASRGATGLAGELFF.

The CDR3 loop reads CSVVQGQGSNTQYF. In DNA, the CDR3 is TGCAGCGTTGTACAGGGGCAGGGCTCGAATACGCAGTATTTT. This chain connects TRBV29-1 to TRBJ2-3, with 7 nucleotides matching TRBD1. V gave up 4 bases and J gave up 7 bases; unmatched junction bases: 11. Germline V CDR1 and CDR2: SQVTM, ANQGSEA. The CDR3 is 14 amino acids.

This clonotype showed up many times. The chain combines TRBV5-1 with TRBJ2-2; D not resolved. From germline, CDR1 is SGHRS and CDR2 YFSETQ. The CDR3 runs 18 residues. V shed 1 base and J shed 0 bases, with 16 bases lying between them. This CDR3 is CASSLFGQSISNTGELFF. The CDR3 nucleotides are TGCGCCAGCAGCTTGTTCGGCCAGTCTATCTCGAACACCGGGGAGCTGTTTTTT.

This clonotype showed up many times. This chain uses TRBV27 with TRBJ2-3; no clear D. V was shortened by 0 bases and J by 4 bases, with 11 bases between the two germline ends. Germline CDR1 MNHEY, CDR2 SMNVEV (reference sequence). The CDR3 totals 15 residues. The CDR3 DNA reads as TGTGCCAGCAGTTTATCACCTGCAAGGTCAGATACGCAGTATTTT. This sequence encodes CASSLSPARSDTQYF.

This clonotype was seen at least ten times. This chain uses TRBV11-1 with TRBJ2-5; 11 bases map to TRBD2. The CDR3 has 15 amino acids. The V and J ends lost 5 bases and 3 bases, in that order; junction bases with no gene match: 5. Germline CDR1 SGHAT, CDR2 FQDESV (reference sequence). The CDR3: CASSPGLAGEETQYF. DNA for the CDR3: TGTGCCAGCAGCCCCGGACTAGCGGGCGAAGAGACCCAGTACTTC.

The V call is TRBV20-1, the J call TRBJ1-1; TRBD1 might be the D (5 bases). Germline-derived CDR1 and CDR2 are DFQATT and SNEGSKA (reference sequence). CDR3 length: 13 amino acids. V lost 3 bases, J lost 5 bases, and 13 bases lay in between. The CDR3 protein is CSARPGGVTEAFF. DNA of the CDR3: TGCAGTGCTAGGCCCGGGGGGGTGACTGAAGCTTTCTTT.

This clonotype occurred many times. The chain uses TRBV9 and TRBJ2-5, with D unclear. There are 13 residues in the CDR3. V was cut by 4 bases and J by 4 bases, with 11 bases left in between. The germline CDR1 and CDR2 sequences are SGDLS and YYNGEE. The CDR3 DNA reads as TGTGCCAGCAGCAAACGTACGGGAGAGACCCAGTACTTC. As protein: CASSKRTGETQYF.

The chain carries TRBV20-1 and TRBJ1-1; D is possibly TRBD1 (5 bases). CDR3 size: 13 residues. Germline V gene lookup returns CDR1 DFQATT and CDR2 SNEGSKA (reference sequence). Trimming stripped 4 bases from V and 4 bases from J, with 13 bases between. CDR3 sequence (DNA): TGCAGTGCTACAGGCAGGGCAGGCACTGAAGCTTTCTTT. It translates to CSATGRAGTEAFF.

As for this clonotype: The germline gene is not matched at one end of the junction; a read error may be the cause. This chain joins TRBV5-1 and TRBJ1-1, with D perhaps TRBD1 (6 bases). The germline CDR1 and CDR2 sequences are SGHRS and YFSETQ. This CDR3 is built from 14 residues. CDR3 loop: CASTLTGLRTEAFF. For the CDR3, the DNA is TGCGCCAGCACCTTGACAGGCCTGAGGACTGAAGCTTTCTTT.

The chain recombines TRBV7-2 with TRBJ2-2; D call uncertain. V was cut by 4 bases and J by 2 bases, with 11 bases left in between. Per the germline V gene, CDR1 is SGHTA and CDR2 is FQGNSA. The CDR3 extends over 15 amino acids. The CDR3 sequence: CASSSRQLNTGELFF. DNA for the CDR3: TGTGCCAGCAGCTCCCGACAACTAAACACCGGGGAGCTGTTTTTT.

This clonotype was counted many times. This chain uses TRBV6-1 with TRBJ1-2; weak D call: TRBD1 (6 bases). Germline V gene data show CDR1 as MNHNS and CDR2 as SASEGT. The CDR3 has 15 residues. Trimming stripped 6 bases from V and 1 base from J, with 15 bases between. The CDR3 DNA sequence: TGTGCCAGCAGCCCGGGACACGGACTTAACTATGGCTACACCTTC. It is translated as CASSPGHGLNYGYTF.

This clonotype was seen many times. The gene calls are TRBV3-1 and TRBJ2-5; TRBD2 aligns across 11 bases. The germline gives CDR1 LGHDT, CDR2 YNNKEL (reference sequence). The J segment lost 4 bases and the V segment lost 6 bases, leaving 10 bases of the junction unmatched. The CDR3 totals 16 residues. The CDR3: CASSLTSGGGGETQYF. The CDR3 DNA reads as TGTGCCAGCAGTCTCACTAGCGGGGGTGGCGGAGAGACCCAGTACTTC.